This T cell receptor (beta chain) appears in the sequencing data of a study of cytomegalovirus exposure and HLA in healthy donors. About the study: Ancestry clustering placed about 80% of approximately 370 genotyped donors in the Caucasian-associated cluster.

The V end lost 8 bases, the J end lost 3 bases, and 17 bases lay between the germline ends. The CDR3 runs to 15 residues. Germline loops: CDR1 MDHEN, CDR2 SYDVKM. Study-wide results and caveats: Segments of the TCR beta V type were, in most cases, productive about 87% or about 30% of the time in an earlier analysis. Later analysis reportedly placed an Asian-associated ancestry cluster below the roughly 700-donor mean in N-insertions. Follow-up analysis found HLA locus-dependent TCR association rates, highest for DRB1 and lowest for HLA-C.

With 60 Vbeta and 13 Jbeta primers, the PCR was carried out. Clones were sequenced by immunoSEQ multiplex PCR, and TCRdb holds only the in-frame ones, with some missing. The sample yields around 220,000 clones, 60% to 85% seen once. On this clone itself: Its antigen is currently unknown.

Sequenced sample: PBMCs. The chain employs TRBV28 and TRBJ1-3; the D is unclear. The receptor was derived from a man aged 40-50 years in good health and CMV-seronegative. Here the CDR3 reads CASSISGFGGNTIYF. CDR3 in DNA: TGTGCCAGCTCGATCAGCGGGTTCGGTGGAAACACCATATATTTT.